This TCR beta chain emerged from a study of Ad26.COV2.S vaccination and SARS-CoV-2 variants. General study results and limits: Analytic work on TCR breadth and depth might have understated the full extent of total T cell responses.

This clone has a single count. Its cognate antigen is unknown. Treatment denoted: roughly 20 received Ad26.COV2.S at low or high dose, single or two shots; roughly five received placebo; per-sample allocation not given. Sample collection was performed on day 63 after the first vaccine or placebo injection. Sequenced by immunoSEQ multiplex PCR; TCRdb stores in-frame clones only, minus some. Of 300,000 to 400,000 clones detected, approximately 90% appear once; the ten largest clones hold 6.4%. Germline lookup yields CDR1 GTSNPN and CDR2 SVGIG (reference sequence). CDR3 length: 16 residues. Deletions cut 0 bases from V and 15 bases from J, with 26 bases between.

The J gene is TRBJ1-4, the V gene TRBV30; possible D gene TRBD1, 5 bases. The TCR originated in a person aged 18 to 59 who received the Ad26.COV2.S COVID-19 vaccine or a placebo. The sequences come from peripheral blood, collected in a trial of Ad26.COV2.S vaccine versus placebo. The CDR3 nucleotides are TGTGCCTGGAGTGTCTCAGGGATCAGGGCGAGGACTCGATTGTTTTTT. Translating gives CAWSVSGIRARTRLFF.